Listed here are 29 T cell receptor beta chains from one sample, sequenced in a study of T cell changes during pregnancy in multiple sclerosis. Sequencing was performed with immunoSEQ multiplex PCR; in TCRdb, only in-frame clones are kept and a portion is missing. The sample lists roughly 38,000 clones; about nine tenths were seen once. The sequencing here drew on peripheral blood, taken in the third trimester of pregnancy. These receptors originate from a female donor in good health, enrolled as a control in a pregnancy study.

V usage is TRBV5-6 and J usage is TRBJ1-4; no clear D. Germline V gene data show CDR1 as SGHDT and CDR2 as YYEEEE. Trimming cost V 6 bases and J 1 base, with 13 bases left between them. The CDR3 covers 15 residues. The CDR3 loop reads CASTILQRTNEKLFF. The CDR3 DNA reads as TGTGCCAGCACCATCCTACAGAGAACTAATGAAAAACTGTTTTTT.

By sample share, this clone is medium-sized (0.01 to 0.1%). The V and J genes are TRBV6-1 and TRBJ2-7, with D maybe TRBD2 (6 bases). Trimming removed 3 bases at V and 6 bases at J, with 18 bases between. Germline CDR1 reads MNHNS; CDR2 reads SASEGT. The CDR3 length is 15 residues. CDR3 bases: TGTGCCAGCAGTGAGAAGGTGGGAGGAGTATCCGAGCAGTACTTC. This gives the protein CASSEKVGGVSEQYF.

CDR3 in amino acids: CASSLVRLATTDTQYF. The CDR3 nucleotides are TGTGCCAGCAGCTTGGTCCGGCTAGCGACCACAGATACGCAGTATTTT. The V and J genes are TRBV5-6 and TRBJ2-3; D is possibly TRBD2 (6 bases). The V and J ends lost 0 bases and 2 bases respectively, with 13 bases between them. Germline CDR1 reads SGHDT; CDR2 reads YYEEEE. The CDR3 consists of 16 residues.

This chain joins TRBV28 and TRBJ1-1; D may be TRBD1 (5 bases). From germline, CDR1 is MDHEN and CDR2 SYDVKM. This CDR3 has 15 amino acids. V was shortened by 3 bases and J by 1 base, with 12 bases between the two germline ends. DNA of the CDR3: TGTGCCAGCAGTTTGGCAGGGCTGGGGAACACTGAAGCTTTCTTT. Amino acid sequence: CASSLAGLGNTEAFF. Supplemented by reference TRBV28 and TRBJ1-1, the full variable domain reads DVKVTQSSRYLVKRTGEKVFLECVQDMDHENMFWYRQDPGLGLRLIYFSYDVKMKEKGDIPEGYSVSREKKERFSLILESASTNQTSMYLCASSLAGLGNTEAFFGQGTRLTVV.

This chain joins TRBV7-6 and TRBJ1-1; TRBD1 matches at 7 bases. Germline lookup yields CDR1 SGHVS and CDR2 FNYEAQ. V trimming: 3 bases; J trimming: 1 base; junction bases outside the gene matches: 2. This CDR3 comprises 14 residues. The CDR3 DNA reads as TGTGCCAGCAGCTTGGGACAGTCGAACACTGAAGCTTTCTTT. This translates into CASSLGQSNTEAFF.

The sample holds one count of this clone. The chain joins TRBV11-2 to TRBJ2-4; a weak D match, TRBD1 (6 bases). Trimming left V 2 bases short and J 1 base short, with 6 bases between. The CDR3 covers 14 residues. Germline loops: CDR1 SGHAT, CDR2 FQNNGV. CDR3 region: CASSLQGAKNIQYF. The CDR3 region has the DNA TGTGCCAGCAGCTTACAGGGGGCCAAAAACATTCAGTACTTC.

The CDR3: CASSVLALFDEQYF. As DNA, the CDR3 is TGTGCCAGCAGTGTCCTAGCGTTGTTCGACGAGCAGTACTTC. The chain links TRBV6-1 to TRBJ2-7; maybe TRBD2 (6 bases). V was pared by 4 bases and J by 5 bases, with 15 bases between. CDR3 length: 14 amino acids. CDR1 is MNHNS and CDR2 is SASEGT in the germline V gene.

V gene TRBV18 combines with J gene TRBJ1-1; 8 bases line up with TRBD1. Trimming at V came to 1 base and at J to 3 bases, leaving 1 base not matched to a gene. From germline, CDR1 is KGHSH and CDR2 LQKENI. This CDR3 contains 14 residues. CDR3 region: CASSPQQGDTEAFF. The CDR3 DNA reads as TGTGCCAGCTCACCACAACAGGGGGACACTGAAGCTTTCTTT.

The rearrangement links TRBV5-1 to TRBJ2-3; 9 nucleotides line up with TRBD1. This CDR3 is built from 17 residues. Germline lookup yields CDR1 SGHRS and CDR2 YFSETQ. V was pared by 2 bases and J by 2 bases, with 9 bases of the junction left unmatched. The chain's CDR3 is CASSLDSGTGITDTQYF. CDR3 nucleotides: TGCGCCAGCAGCTTAGATTCCGGGACAGGGATCACAGATACGCAGTATTTT.

This clone appeared once. The chain joins TRBV14 to TRBJ1-1, with D possibly TRBD1 on 5 matching bases. This CDR3 region has 13 residues. Trimming removed 4 bases from V and 1 base from J, with 7 bases in between. CDR1 is SGHDN and CDR2 is FVKESK in the germline V gene. The CDR3 nucleotides read TGTGCCAGCAGCCGCGGGGGGAACACTGAAGCTTTCTTT. As protein: CASSRGGNTEAFF.

CDR3 nucleotide sequence: TGTGCCAGCCGATCCAGGGGGACTAATGAAAAACTGTTTTTT. The encoded protein is CASRSRGTNEKLFF. V and J are TRBV28 and TRBJ1-4; TRBD1 matches at 7 bases. The CDR3 is made up of 14 amino acids. The V gene's germline CDR1 is MDHEN and CDR2 SYDVKM. J was trimmed by 2 bases and V by 8 bases; bases with no gene match: 5.

This chain joins TRBV2 and TRBJ1-6, with TRBD1 matching 7 bases. This CDR3 is 17 amino acids long. The germline V gene has CDR1 SNHLY and CDR2 FYNNEI. V trimming: 0 bases; J trimming: 7 bases; junction bases outside the gene matches: 9. For the CDR3, the DNA is TGTGCCAGCAGTGAAGCGCTTCGGACAGGAATCAATTCACCCCTCCACTTT. Its protein product is CASSEALRTGINSPLHF.

This clone has more than one count but fewer than ten. The J gene is TRBJ2-6, the V gene TRBV13, with 7 nucleotides matching TRBD1. V lost 3 bases to trimming and J lost 0 bases; unmatched junction nucleotides: 17. CDR1 is PRHDT, CDR2 FYEKMQ, per germline (reference sequence). The CDR3 consists of 21 residues. The CDR3 coding sequence is TGTGCCAGCAGCTTGATGGCCCTTGGGGCAGGGGGTTACTCTGGGGCCAACGTCCTGACTTTC. It translates to CASSLMALGAGGYSGANVLTF.

The chain couples TRBV10-2 to TRBJ1-1; 7 positions agree with TRBD1. The CDR3 sequence is 17 residues long. V shed 0 bases, J shed 0 bases, and the junction held 7 bases outside the gene matches. Germline lookup yields CDR1 WSHSY and CDR2 SAAADI. This CDR3 is CASSESLGTALNTEAFF. CDR3 nucleotides: TGCGCCAGCAGTGAGTCGTTAGGGACAGCCCTGAACACTGAAGCTTTCTTT.

This chain uses TRBV9 with TRBJ2-5; tentative D call: TRBD1 (5 bases). Germline V gene lookup returns CDR1 SGDLS and CDR2 YYNGEE. The V gene lost 0 bases and the J gene lost 0 bases, with 6 bases spanning the gap. CDR3 length: 14 residues. Written as DNA, the CDR3 is TGTGCCAGCAGCGTAGCGGACAACCAAGAGACCCAGTACTTC. It specifies CASSVADNQETQYF.

This rearrangement joins TRBV30 to TRBJ1-1; possibly TRBD1 for D (5 bases). The CDR3 consists of 15 residues. Trimming took 3 bases from V and 2 from J, leaving 16 bases between them. Germline CDR1 GTSNPN, CDR2 SVGIG (reference sequence). DNA of the CDR3: TGTGCCTGGAGCCCCCCCGGGGGGGGAAACACTGAAGCTTTCTTT. Translated, it gives CAWSPPGGGNTEAFF.

DNA for the CDR3: TGCGCCAGCAGCCGGGGGGACAGGGCGTATTCCTACGAGCAGTACTTC. It is translated as CASSRGDRAYSYEQYF. The chain joins TRBV4-1 to TRBJ2-7; TRBD1 matches at 9 bases. The CDR3 length is 16 residues. The germline V gene encodes CDR1 MGHRA and CDR2 YSYEKL. After removal of 4 bases from V and 1 base from J, the junction contained 8 bases not matched to a gene.

This clone occurred once. The V gene is TRBV19, the J gene TRBJ1-2; 7 bases line up with TRBD1. The CDR3 spans 16 residues. Trimming at V came to 5 bases and at J to 9 bases, leaving 18 bases not matched to a gene. The germline V gene has CDR1 LNHDA and CDR2 SQIVND (reference sequence). The CDR3, as DNA: TGTGCCAGTAGTTCCTACGAGACAGGGCTCAAGCTGAGCTACACCTTC. Residues: CASSSYETGLKLSYTF.

The chain couples TRBV6-6 to TRBJ1-3; TRBD1 agrees at 8 bases. This CDR3 has 14 residues. The V gene's germline CDR1 is MNHNY and CDR2 SVGAGI (reference sequence). J gave up 2 bases and V 6 bases, and 3 bases lay outside the gene matches. For the CDR3, the DNA is TGTGCCAGCAGAGACAGGGGCCCTGGAAACACCATATATTTT. Translated: CASRDRGPGNTIYF.

The chain is built from TRBV7-8 and TRBJ2-1; TRBD1 matches 7 bases. The CDR3 runs to 16 residues. Looked up from germline, CDR1 is SGHVS and CDR2 is FQNEAQ. J was trimmed by 4 bases and V by 5 bases; bases with no gene match: 11. The CDR3 protein is CASSPQGVRRYNEQFF. The CDR3 nucleotides are TGTGCCAGCAGCCCTCAGGGGGTTCGACGTTACAATGAGCAGTTCTTC.

The J gene is TRBJ2-1, the V gene TRBV28; D is undetermined. Trimming stripped 5 bases from V and 4 bases from J, with 18 bases between. Germline values: CDR1 MDHEN, CDR2 SYDVKM. There are 16 residues in the CDR3. This chain's CDR3 is CASSPPRSWVYNEQFF. CDR3 nucleotides: TGTGCCAGCAGTCCACCCAGGTCGTGGGTATACAATGAGCAGTTCTTC.

The chain combines TRBV28 with TRBJ1-4; 8 bases align to TRBD1. The CDR3 loop spans 14 amino acids. Losses at the gene ends were 4 bases for V and 6 bases for J; bases not matched to a gene: 4. Germline values: CDR1 MDHEN, CDR2 SYDVKM. The CDR3 sequence: CASSSTGAHEKLFF. In DNA form, the CDR3 reads TGTGCCAGCAGTTCGACAGGGGCTCATGAAAAACTGTTTTTT.

The V and J genes are TRBV6-4 and TRBJ2-1; 7 bases fit TRBD2. V was pared by 2 bases and J by 10 bases, with 2 bases of the junction left unmatched. The CDR3 runs 12 residues. Germline CDR1 is MRHNA and CDR2 is SNTAGT. The CDR3 region has the DNA TGTGCCAGCAGTGACGGGGAGGGGGAGCAGTTCTTC. Protein: CASSDGEGEQFF.

The chain is built from TRBV28 and TRBJ1-5; D might be TRBD1 (5 bases). Germline-derived CDR1 and CDR2 are MDHEN and SYDVKM. There are 15 residues in the CDR3. Trimming left V 6 bases short and J 0 bases short, with 12 bases between. Written as DNA, the CDR3 is TGTGCCAGCAGCGATGACAGCGATAGCAATCAGCCCCAGCATTTT. Encoded protein: CASSDDSDSNQPQHF. Full variable domain (outside the CDR3, taken from reference TRBV28 and TRBJ1-5): DVKVTQSSRYLVKRTGEKVFLECVQDMDHENMFWYRQDPGLGLRLIYFSYDVKMKEKGDIPEGYSVSREKKERFSLILESASTNQTSMYLCASSDDSDSNQPQHFGDGTRLSIL.

The rearrangement uses TRBV4-1 and TRBJ2-2; 11 bases align to TRBD2. Germline-derived CDR1 and CDR2 are MGHRA and YSYEKL. Unmatched junction bases numbered 8, after V lost 5 bases and J lost 3 bases. The length of the CDR3 is 17 residues. The CDR3 nucleotides are TGCGCCAGCAGCTTCACTAGCGGGAGATATTACACCGGGGAGCTGTTTTTT. Translation gives CASSFTSGRYYTGELFF.

The rearrangement joins TRBV7-6 to TRBJ2-5; the match to TRBD2 covers 8 bases. V lost 5 bases and J lost 5; bases outside the gene matches: 7. Germline assignment: CDR1 SGHVS and CDR2 FNYEAQ. There are 14 residues in the CDR3. The CDR3 region has the DNA TGTGCCAGCAGCCACCGCGGGGGGCTGGAGACCCAGTACTTC. It yields the protein CASSHRGGLETQYF. The full variable domain, its missing parts supplied by reference TRBV7-6 and TRBJ2-5, is GAGVSQSPRYKVTKRGQDVALRCDPISGHVSLYWYRQALGQGPEFLTYFNYEAQQDKSGLPNDRFSAERPEGSISTLTIQRTEQRDSAMYRCASSHRGGLETQYFGPGTRLLVL.

The CDR3 nucleotides are TGTGCCAGCAGCAAAATCTTTGGGGACAGGATGAACACTGAAGCTTTCTTT. Residues: CASSKIFGDRMNTEAFF. V usage is TRBV21-1 and J usage is TRBJ1-1; no check of the table's D call, TRBD1, against the DNA was made. TRBV21-1 is noted as a pseudogene. The CDR3 runs 17 residues.

This clone was recorded only once. The chain uses TRBV4-1 and TRBJ2-1; a possible D gene is TRBD2 (6 bases). The CDR3 contains 16 residues. Deletions cut 0 bases from V and 6 bases from J, with 15 bases between. Germline-derived CDR1 and CDR2 are MGHRA and YSYEKL. This CDR3 reads CASSQDRELASNEQFF. CDR3 DNA: TGCGCCAGCAGCCAAGATCGGGAACTAGCATCCAATGAGCAGTTCTTC.

The CDR3 DNA reads TGTGCCAGCAGTTTACCAGGGGCGCTGGGCTACACCTTC. It codes for CASSLPGALGYTF. J is TRBJ1-2 and V is TRBV28; tentatively, D is TRBD1 (6 bases). There are 13 residues in the CDR3. Trimming removed 2 bases at V and 8 bases at J, with 12 bases between. Germline-derived CDR1 and CDR2 are MDHEN and SYDVKM.